The next 30 T cell receptor beta chains were all read from a single sample in a study of chemoradiotherapy in HPV16-positive cancers. Data came from immunoSEQ multiplex PCR; TCRdb stores just in-frame clones and leaves some out. Found here are approximately 8,300 clones, approximately 90% of them singletons; the top ten hold 13% to 15%. Sequencing used blood, obtained from a patient who underwent chemoradiotherapy. Every receptor here comes from a human donor with HPV-associated anogenital cancer.

This clone was seen once. This chain uses TRBV21-1 with TRBJ2-7. TRBV21-1 is an annotated pseudogene. The CDR3 is 13 residues long. The CDR3 DNA reads as TGTGCCAGCAGCACGGAAGCCCTCTACGAGCAGTACTTC. Amino acids: CASSTEALYEQYF.

The CDR3 protein is CASSTRETSGAPDTQYF. CDR3 nucleotides: TGTGCCAGTAGTACTCGAGAGACTAGCGGGGCCCCAGATACGCAGTATTTT. The chain has TRBV19 and TRBJ2-3, with 11 bases that match TRBD2. J was trimmed by 4 bases and V by 4 bases; bases with no gene match: 10. The germline V gene encodes CDR1 LNHDA and CDR2 SQIVND (reference sequence). The CDR3 contains 17 residues.

The chain employs TRBV5-4 and TRBJ2-3, with a possible D match to TRBD1 (5 bases). Trimming stripped 0 bases from V and 3 bases from J, with 11 bases between. The CDR3 loop spans 15 amino acids. Germline V lookup: CDR1 SGHNT, CDR2 YYREEE (reference sequence). The CDR3 sequence is CASSLDQGRTDTQYF. As DNA, the CDR3 is TGTGCCAGCAGCTTGGATCAGGGTAGGACAGATACGCAGTATTTT.

The J gene is TRBJ1-5, the V gene TRBV6-6; maybe TRBD1 (5 bases). Trimming removed 0 bases from V and 4 bases from J, with 10 bases in between. The CDR3 runs 15 residues. CDR1 MNHNY and CDR2 SVGAGI come from the germline V gene (reference sequence). The CDR3 sequence: CASSYSTQVNQPQHF. The CDR3 DNA sequence: TGTGCCAGCAGTTACTCCACACAGGTAAATCAGCCCCAGCATTTT.

The chain joins TRBV6-5 to TRBJ2-3; either TRBD1 or TRBD2 may supply D (5 bases each). Germline V lookup: CDR1 MNHEY, CDR2 SVGAGI. The CDR3 is made up of 16 amino acids. Between the trimmed V and J ends, which lost 0 bases and 3 bases, there was a span of 13 bases. For the CDR3, the DNA is TGTGCCAGCAGTTACTCTGTGGGGGTAATAACAGATACGCAGTATTTT. Its translation is CASSYSVGVITDTQYF.

The chain carries TRBV2 and TRBJ2-5; D call uncertain. There are 12 residues in the CDR3. Per the germline V gene, CDR1 is SNHLY and CDR2 is FYNNEI. The V gene lost 3 bases and the J gene lost 3 bases, with 5 bases spanning the gap. CDR3 amino acids: CASSEIEETQYF. The CDR3 coding sequence is TGTGCCAGCAGTGAGATTGAAGAGACCCAGTACTTC. The entire variable domain, with the rest obtained from reference TRBV2 and TRBJ2-5, is as follows: EPEVTQTPSHQVTQMGQEVILRCVPISNHLYFYWYRQILGQKVEFLVSFYNNEISEKSEIFDDQFSVERPDGSNFTLKIRSTKLEDSAMYFCASSEIEETQYFGPGTRLLVL.

The CDR3 region has the DNA TGTGCCTGGAGAGGGACAGGGGTTGAAAAACTGTTTTTT. Encoded protein: CAWRGTGVEKLFF. The chain employs TRBV30 and TRBJ1-4, with 10 positions matching TRBD1. Germline V gene data show CDR1 as GTSNPN and CDR2 as SVGIG (reference sequence). The CDR3 sequence is 13 residues long. V lost 3 bases, J lost 7 bases, and 2 bases stayed unmatched.

This chain joins TRBV19 and TRBJ2-3; D gene ambiguous. Trimming took off 6 bases at V and 1 base at J, with 8 bases between the two ends. The CDR3 consists of 13 residues. The V gene's germline CDR1 is LNHDA and CDR2 SQIVND (reference sequence). The CDR3 DNA is TGTGCCAGTAGCAACAGAGGCACAGATACGCAGTATTTT. It translates to CASSNRGTDTQYF.

This chain uses TRBV6-5 with TRBJ1-3; D unresolved. V gave up 6 bases and J gave up 4 bases, with 10 bases separating them. CDR1 and CDR2 from the germline V gene are MNHEY and SVGAGI. CDR3 length equals 13 residues. The CDR3 sequence is CASRGKQGNTIYF. CDR3 DNA: TGTGCCAGCAGGGGAAAACAGGGAAACACCATATATTTT.

The chain joins TRBV15 to TRBJ2-2; D is ambiguous. Germline-derived CDR1 and CDR2 are LNHNV and YYDKDF (reference sequence). The V end lost 1 base, the J end lost 3 bases, and 3 bases lay between the germline ends. CDR3 length: 13 residues. The CDR3, as DNA: TGTGCCACCAGCAGAGGGGACACCGGGGAGCTGTTTTTT. Translating it yields CATSRGDTGELFF. The whole variable domain, remainder taken from reference TRBV15 and TRBJ2-2, is DAMVIQNPRYQVTQFGKPVTLSCSQTLNHNVMYWYQQKSSQAPKLLFHYYDKDFNNEADTPDNFQSRRPNTSFCFLDIRSPGLGDTAMYLCATSRGDTGELFFGEGSRLTVL.

The chain uses TRBV18 and TRBJ2-3; 12 nucleotides line up with TRBD2. Unmatched junction bases numbered 3, after V lost 4 bases and J lost 1 base. Germline CDR1 is KGHSH and CDR2 is LQKENI. The CDR3 contains 16 residues. DNA of the CDR3: TGTGCCAGCTCACGGAGGACTAGCGGGGGCACAGATACGCAGTATTTT. Its translation is CASSRRTSGGTDTQYF.

The rearrangement uses TRBV2 and TRBJ1-2; 8 bases are shared with TRBD1. Germline lookup yields CDR1 SNHLY and CDR2 FYNNEI. This CDR3 comprises 15 residues. The V segment lost 3 bases and the J segment 5 bases; nucleotides outside the gene matches: 8. The CDR3 sequence: CASSEIMGTGYGYTF. CDR3 sequence (DNA): TGTGCCAGCAGTGAGATTATGGGGACAGGTTATGGCTACACCTTC.

The chain joins TRBV7-8 to TRBJ1-4, with D unclear. Trimming cost V 5 bases and J 4 bases, with 8 bases left between them. The CDR3 covers 13 residues. Germline V lookup: CDR1 SGHVS, CDR2 FQNEAQ. This CDR3 is CASSQAFNEKLFF. DNA for the CDR3: TGTGCCAGCAGCCAAGCCTTTAATGAAAAACTGTTTTTT.

This chain connects TRBV4-2 to TRBJ1-6, with D tentatively TRBD1 (6 bases). CDR3 length: 17 residues. V was shortened by 0 bases and J by 7 bases, with 16 bases between the two germline ends. Germline V lookup: CDR1 LGHNA, CDR2 YNFKEQ. For the CDR3, the DNA is TGTGCCAGCAGCCAAGAAGAGGGGGGTTTACTCAATTCACCCCTCCACTTT. Translating gives CASSQEEGGLLNSPLHF.

The chain employs TRBV4-1 and TRBJ2-7; D perhaps matches TRBD1 (5 bases). V lost 2 bases to trimming and J lost 3 bases, with 11 bases between them. The CDR3 runs to 14 residues. Germline-derived CDR1 and CDR2 are MGHRA and YSYEKL. The CDR3 DNA reads TGCGCCAGCAGCCAATTCATGACAGTCTACGAGCAGTACTTC. Protein: CASSQFMTVYEQYF.

V and J are TRBV4-1 and TRBJ1-5, with D tentatively TRBD1 (5 bases). Trimming took 4 bases from V and 1 from J, leaving 20 bases between them. Germline-derived CDR1 and CDR2 are MGHRA and YSYEKL. This CDR3 has 18 residues. The CDR3 region has the DNA TGCGCCAGCAGCCCGGACCTGCCCGCAGGGAGAAGCAATCAGCCCCAGCATTTT. The encoded protein is CASSPDLPAGRSNQPQHF.

This clone was found a few times. The chain employs TRBV7-2 and TRBJ1-2, with TRBD1 matching over 8 bases. Germline loops: CDR1 SGHTA, CDR2 FQGNSA. There are 15 residues in the CDR3. With V trimmed by 5 bases and J by 1 base, 6 bases remained unmatched. The CDR3 bases are TGTGCCAGCAGCACAAGGACAGGGAATAACTATGGCTACACCTTC. It is translated as CASSTRTGNNYGYTF.

The gene calls are TRBV5-1 and TRBJ1-2; 9 bases fit TRBD1. Germline lookup yields CDR1 SGHRS and CDR2 YFSETQ. Trimming at V came to 5 bases and at J to 3 bases, leaving 8 bases not matched to a gene. The CDR3 spans 15 residues. As DNA, the CDR3 is TGCGCCAGCAGTTCTCGGACAGGGGCAGACTATGGCTACACCTTC. This encodes CASSSRTGADYGYTF.

This chain joins TRBV15 and TRBJ1-2; a possible D gene is TRBD1 (6 bases). V was shortened by 7 bases and J by 3 bases, with 15 bases between the two germline ends. The CDR3 has 14 residues. CDR1 and CDR2 (germline): LNHNV, YYDKDF (reference sequence). The CDR3 region has the DNA TGTGCCACCACCTCCCAGGGGCAGGACTATGGCTACACCTTC. Protein: CATTSQGQDYGYTF.

As for this clone: Other DNA variants within this sample encode the same CDR3. The CDR3 nucleotides read TGCGCCAGCAGCTTGGATGGCAGAAACTATGAGCAGTACTTC. Translation: CASSLDGRNYEQYF. V and J are TRBV5-1 and TRBJ2-7; D is undetermined. Trimming took 0 bases from V and 7 from J, leaving 14 bases between them. The germline gives CDR1 SGHRS, CDR2 YFSETQ. CDR3 size: 14 residues. Looking up the rest from reference TRBV5-1 and TRBJ2-7 gives the full variable domain: KAGVTQTPRYLIKTRGQQVTLSCSPISGHRSVSWYQQTPGQGLQFLFEYFSETQRNKGNFPGRFSGRQFSNSRSEMNVSTLELGDSALYLCASSLDGRNYEQYFGPGTRLTVT.

J is TRBJ2-1 and V is TRBV6-5; D gene ambiguous. CDR3 length: 13 amino acids. V was pared by 5 bases and J by 4 bases, with 9 bases between. The germline gives CDR1 MNHEY, CDR2 SVGAGI. This chain's CDR3 is CASSTDGYNEQFF. DNA for the CDR3: TGTGCCAGCAGTACTGACGGATACAATGAGCAGTTCTTC.

The rearrangement links TRBV5-1 to TRBJ2-3; 7 bases agree with TRBD2. The germline V gene has CDR1 SGHRS and CDR2 YFSETQ. CDR3 length equals 16 residues. With 0 bases clipped from V and 6 bases from J, the junction kept 10 bases outside the gene matches. DNA for the CDR3: TGCGCCAGCAGCTTGGGGAATAGCGCCGGGGGGGATACGCAGTATTTT. Translating it yields CASSLGNSAGGDTQYF.

This clone was counted between two and nine times. The chain has TRBV14 and TRBJ2-7; D may match TRBD1 or TRBD2 (5 bases each). Germline CDR1 SGHDN, CDR2 FVKESK. The CDR3 runs to 17 residues. Deletions cut 0 bases from V and 5 bases from J, with 20 bases between. The CDR3 spells CASSQDRGRGALDEQYV. As DNA, the CDR3 is TGTGCCAGCAGCCAAGATCGGGGCCGTGGGGCTCTGGACGAGCAGTACGTC.

The chain uses TRBV10-1 and TRBJ2-3; no clear D gene. With 4 bases removed from V and 5 bases from J, the gap between germline ends came to 10 bases. The CDR3 contains 13 residues. In germline, CDR1 is WNHNN, CDR2 SYGVQD (reference sequence). The CDR3 nucleotides read TGCGCCAGCAGTGGGCAGACTGGAGATACGCAGTATTTT. The encoded protein is CASSGQTGDTQYF.

This chain uses TRBV19 with TRBJ1-4; 7 bases map to TRBD1. V lost 4 bases, J lost 0 bases, and 2 bases stayed unmatched. This CDR3 spans 15 amino acids. Per the germline V gene, CDR1 is LNHDA and CDR2 is SQIVND (reference sequence). The CDR3 nucleotides read TGTGCCAGTAGTACAGGGACAGCAACTAATGAAAAACTGTTTTTT. It specifies CASSTGTATNEKLFF.

The CDR3 DNA follows: TGTGCCAGCAGCTGGGGACTGGGGAGCTACGAGCAGTACGTC. As protein: CASSWGLGSYEQYV. The chain employs TRBV5-5 and TRBJ2-7, with D perhaps matching TRBD2 (6 bases). Trimming took 3 bases from V and 3 from J, leaving 13 bases between them. The length of the CDR3 is 14 residues. The germline V gene encodes CDR1 SGHKS and CDR2 YYEKEE (reference sequence).

The V and J genes are TRBV27 and TRBJ1-2; D remains ambiguous. CDR1 and CDR2 from the germline V gene are MNHEY and SMNVEV (reference sequence). This CDR3 comprises 14 residues. Trimming left V 5 bases short and J 8 bases short, with 18 bases between. CDR3 region: CASSPGHPTTGYTF. Here the CDR3 DNA reads TGTGCCAGCAGTCCCGGGCATCCTACTACGGGCTACACCTTC.

This clone is classed as large (0.1 to 1%). The V and J genes are TRBV18 and TRBJ2-5; D perhaps matches TRBD2 (6 bases). The germline CDR1 and CDR2 sequences are KGHSH and LQKENI. V was shortened by 3 bases and J by 5 bases, with 10 bases between the two germline ends. The CDR3 contains 13 residues. CDR3 in DNA: TGTGCCAGCTCACCCTTAAGCGGGGAGACCCAGTACTTC. The encoded protein is CASSPLSGETQYF.

The CDR3 bases are TGCGCCAGCAGCCAAGAGTACCGGGACCTCACATTATTGACCAACGTCCTGACTTTC. Amino acid sequence: CASSQEYRDLTLLTNVLTF. The chain recombines TRBV4-1 with TRBJ2-6, with D perhaps assigned TRBD1 or TRBD2 (5 bases each). Germline CDR1 is MGHRA and CDR2 is YSYEKL. This CDR3 has 19 residues. The V gene lost 0 bases and the J gene lost 8 bases, with 23 bases spanning the gap.

This chain uses TRBV30 with TRBJ2-5, with 9 positions matching TRBD2. The ends lost 3 bases at V and 2 bases at J; junction bases unmatched: 4. Germline values: CDR1 GTSNPN, CDR2 SVGIG (reference sequence). The CDR3 totals 14 residues. CDR3 amino acids: CAWSLLAGQETQYF. The CDR3 DNA sequence: TGTGCCTGGAGCCTACTAGCGGGTCAAGAGACCCAGTACTTC. Combining the CDR3 with reference TRBV30 and TRBJ2-5 gives the whole variable domain SQTIHQWPATLVQPVGSPLSLECTVEGTSNPNLYWYRQAAGRGLQLLFYSVGIGQISSEVPQNLSASRPQDRQFILSSKKLLLSDSGFYLCAWSLLAGQETQYFGPGTRLLVL.